The 11 T cell receptor beta chains listed next were all sequenced from one sample in a study of human T cells and chemical hapten exposure. TCRdb ran MiXCR on the 5' RACE reads and lists one entry per CDR3 protein. Of 150,000 or so distinct CDR3 sequences listed, roughly 4% are singletons. RNA extraction used unfractionated whole blood as the source of total RNA. The receptors here all came from a female donor in good health.

This clonotype appeared many times. V usage is TRBV7-3 and J usage is TRBJ2-1, with 12 bases lining up with TRBD2. With 4 bases clipped from V and 4 bases from J, the junction kept 5 bases outside the gene matches. Per germline, CDR1 SGHTA and CDR2 FQGTGA. CDR3 length: 16 amino acids. The CDR3 reads CASSSRTSGAYNEQFF. CDR3 nucleotide sequence: TGTGCCAGCAGCTCTCGGACTAGCGGGGCTTACAATGAGCAGTTCTTC.

Of note for this clonotype: A read error may be the cause here, since a much bigger clone is one base away. CDR3 sequence (DNA): TGTGCCAGCAGCTACGCAGGGGGGCGTACTGAAGCTTTCTTT. As protein: CASSYAGGRTEAFF. The J gene is TRBJ1-1, the V gene TRBV6-2 or TRBV6-3; 7 bases are a match to TRBD1. CDR3 length: 14 amino acids. Germline assignment: CDR1 MNHEY and CDR2 SVGEGT. With V trimmed by 6 bases and J by 5 bases, 9 bases remained unmatched.

This clonotype was seen ten or more times. The J gene is TRBJ2-5, the V gene TRBV10-3; D may match TRBD1 or TRBD2 (5 bases each). This CDR3 has 13 amino acids. Germline values: CDR1 ENHRY, CDR2 SYGVKD. V lost 4 bases and J 3 bases, leaving 9 bases between the germline ends. The CDR3 DNA reads TGTGCCATCAGTGGGGGACGGAAAGAGACCCAGTACTTC. Its translation is CAISGGRKETQYF.

This clonotype was recorded many times. This chain uses TRBV7-9 with TRBJ1-5, with 12 bases that match TRBD1. From germline, CDR1 is SEHNR and CDR2 FQNEAQ (reference sequence). The J segment lost 1 base and the V segment lost 4 bases, leaving 8 bases of the junction unmatched. CDR3 length: 18 residues. For the CDR3, the DNA is TGTGCCAGCAGCTCCACCCGGGACAGGGGGCCGAGCAATCAGCCCCAGCATTTT. This translates into CASSSTRDRGPSNQPQHF.

Many counts were recorded for this clonotype. The chain couples TRBV7-8 to TRBJ1-2, with 10 nucleotides matching TRBD1. Trimming at V came to 5 bases and at J to 7 bases, leaving 7 bases not matched to a gene. CDR1 and CDR2 from the germline V gene are SGHVS and FQNEAQ. The CDR3 is 14 amino acids. CDR3: CASSRGTGVAGYTF. The CDR3 DNA reads as TGTGCCAGCAGCCGGGGGACAGGGGTTGCTGGCTACACCTTC.

This clonotype was seen repeatedly, ten times or more. V and J are TRBV5-1 and TRBJ2-2; TRBD1 matches 11 bases. V lost 5 bases to trimming and J lost 9 bases; unmatched junction nucleotides: 6. This CDR3 has 14 amino acids. Germline V gene sequence: CDR1 SGHRS, CDR2 YFSETQ. This CDR3 is CASRGQGASRELFF. The CDR3 DNA reads TGCGCCAGCAGAGGACAGGGGGCGTCTCGGGAGCTGTTTTTT.

This clonotype was counted at least ten times. The CDR3 nucleotides are TGCAGCGTTGAAGATATAGGGTGTAACACTGAAGCTTTCTTT. This translates into CSVEDIGCNTEAFF. V gene TRBV29-1 combines with J gene TRBJ1-1; D is ambiguous. CDR3 length: 14 amino acids. Trimming left V 0 bases short and J 2 bases short, with 10 bases between. The germline gives CDR1 SQVTM, CDR2 ANQGSEA.

In this sample, this clonotype turned up many times. J is TRBJ2-1 and V is TRBV7-2; tentative D call: TRBD2 (6 bases). Germline lookup yields CDR1 SGHTA and CDR2 FQGNSA. This CDR3 spans 13 amino acids. Trimming took 1 base from V and 8 from J, leaving 9 bases between them. DNA of the CDR3: TGTGCCAGCAGCTTAGTCGGGAGCGATGAGCAGTTCTTC. Protein: CASSLVGSDEQFF.

This clonotype was recorded many times. The gene calls are TRBV19 and TRBJ2-4; 10 bases agree with TRBD1. V lost 3 bases to trimming and J lost 4 bases; unmatched junction nucleotides: 9. The CDR3 extends over 17 amino acids. CDR1 is LNHDA, CDR2 SQIVND, per germline (reference sequence). The chain's CDR3 is CASSILARTGGKNIQYF. The CDR3 region has the DNA TGTGCCAGTAGTATCTTGGCCCGGACAGGGGGAAAAAACATTCAGTACTTC.

This clonotype occurred a few times. The CDR3 sequence: CASSGTQPQHF. The CDR3 DNA reads TGTGCCAGCAGTGGTACTCAGCCCCAGCATTTT. The chain links TRBV12-3 or TRBV12-4 to TRBJ1-5, with D unclear. The CDR3 consists of 11 residues. V dropped 5 bases and J dropped 6 bases, with 5 bases sitting between them.

Many counts were recorded for this clonotype. J is TRBJ2-6 and V is TRBV12-3 or TRBV12-4, with a possible D match to TRBD1 (6 bases). The CDR3 loop spans 15 amino acids. Trimming removed 6 bases from V and 2 bases from J, with 11 bases in between. CDR3 amino acids: CASSPGVAGANVLTF. The CDR3 DNA reads as TGTGCCAGCAGCCCAGGGGTCGCTGGGGCCAACGTCCTGACTTTC.